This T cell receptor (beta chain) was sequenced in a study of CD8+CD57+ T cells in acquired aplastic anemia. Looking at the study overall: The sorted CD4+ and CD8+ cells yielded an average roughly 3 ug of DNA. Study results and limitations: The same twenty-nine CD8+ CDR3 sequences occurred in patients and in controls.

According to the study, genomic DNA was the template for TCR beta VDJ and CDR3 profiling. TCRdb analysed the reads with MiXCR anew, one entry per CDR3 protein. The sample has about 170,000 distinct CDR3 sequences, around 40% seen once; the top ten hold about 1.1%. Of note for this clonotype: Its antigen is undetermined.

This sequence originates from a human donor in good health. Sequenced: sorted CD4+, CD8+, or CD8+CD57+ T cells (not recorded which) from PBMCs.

CDR3 sequence reads: CSAGTGFTDTQYF. The CDR3 DNA reads TGCAGCGCCGGGACAGGGTTCACAGATACGCAGTATTTT. The J gene is TRBJ2-3, the V gene TRBV29-1; 9 bases line up with TRBD1. In germline, CDR1 is SQVTM, CDR2 ANQGSEA. The CDR3 runs to 13 residues. With 7 bases clipped from V and 2 bases from J, the junction kept 4 bases outside the gene matches.